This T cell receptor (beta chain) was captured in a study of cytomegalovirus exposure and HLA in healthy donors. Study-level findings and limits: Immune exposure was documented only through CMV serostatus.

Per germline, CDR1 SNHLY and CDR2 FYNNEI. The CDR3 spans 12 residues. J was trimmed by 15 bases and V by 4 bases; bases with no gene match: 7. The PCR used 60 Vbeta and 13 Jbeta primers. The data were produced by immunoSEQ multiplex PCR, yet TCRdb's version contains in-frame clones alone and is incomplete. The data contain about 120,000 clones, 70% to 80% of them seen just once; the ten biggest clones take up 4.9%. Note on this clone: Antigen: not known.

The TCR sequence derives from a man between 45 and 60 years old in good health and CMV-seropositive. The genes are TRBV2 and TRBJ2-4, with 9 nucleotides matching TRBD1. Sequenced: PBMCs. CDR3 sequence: CASSVGDRALYF. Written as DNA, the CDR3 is TGTGCCAGCAGTGTTGGGGACAGGGCCCTGTACTTC.